One sample yielded the 21 T cell receptor beta chains listed below, sequenced in a study of shared clonotypes between healthy human individuals (dated by TCRdb to 2019 to 2021). Library method: the immunoSEQ multiplex PCR assay. TCRdb retrieved this table from immuneACCESS and kept in-frame rearrangements only. Not all clones are present; in checked studies, unresolved V genes account for under half, and no reason is known for the remainder. This sample is represented by roughly 640,000 clones; about 74% of them were singletons. The top ten constitute more than 1.5% of the sample. The sequenced sample was memory CD4+ T cells sorted from blood. This specimen's cell subset or site label, per the study, means: CD45RA-negative fraction. These TCRs come from a woman aged 25 to 39 in good health.

A remark on this clone: Mismatch with germline at one junction end may stem from a read error. The sample carries other DNA sequences with the same CDR3. The chain recombines TRBV7-2 with TRBJ1-3, with D tentatively TRBD1 (5 bases). This CDR3 has 15 amino acids. Germline CDR1 and CDR2: SGHTA and FQGNSA. In DNA form, the CDR3 reads TGTGCCAGTAGCTTAAGGGCGGCAGGGAGAAACACCATATATTTT. The encoded protein is CASSLRAAGRNTIYF.

The chain couples TRBV10-1 to TRBJ1-1; no definite D call. V gave up 2 bases and J gave up 4 bases, with 14 bases separating them. The CDR3 runs 15 residues. Germline V gene sequence: CDR1 WNHNN, CDR2 SYGVQD (reference sequence). CDR3 sequence: CASSEARGRGTEAFF. As DNA, the CDR3 is TGCGCCAGCAGTGAGGCGAGAGGTCGGGGCACTGAAGCTTTCTTT.

This chain joins TRBV7-8 and TRBJ2-7, with 7 bases fitting TRBD1. CDR1 and CDR2 (germline): SGHVS, FQNEAQ. The CDR3 is made up of 17 amino acids. Losses at the gene ends were 0 bases for V and 2 bases for J; bases not matched to a gene: 10. The CDR3 bases are TGTGCCAGCAGCTTAGCCCGGGCCGGGACAGAAACCTACGAGCAGTACTTC. Amino acids: CASSLARAGTETYEQYF.

The chain uses TRBV28 and TRBJ1-2, with D unclear. This CDR3 spans 11 amino acids. The germline V gene has CDR1 MDHEN and CDR2 SYDVKM. V shed 5 bases and J shed 8 bases, with 9 bases lying between them. CDR3 region: CASSDDTGYTF. The CDR3, as DNA: TGTGCCAGCAGTGACGACACCGGCTACACCTTC.

The J gene is TRBJ2-3, the V gene TRBV7-2, with D unresolved. This CDR3 is 15 amino acids long. Germline loops: CDR1 SGHTA, CDR2 FQGNSA. V was pared by 1 base and J by 6 bases, with 14 bases between. The chain's CDR3 is CASSLDPGYLDTQYF. The CDR3 nucleotides read TGTGCCAGCAGCTTAGACCCTGGATATTTGGATACGCAGTATTTT.

V is TRBV4-2 and J is TRBJ2-1; 7 positions agree with TRBD2. CDR3 length: 16 residues. Germline V gives CDR1 LGHNA, CDR2 YNFKEQ. The V gene end was trimmed by 0 bases and the J gene end by 3 bases; junction bases not matched to a gene: 5. CDR3 loop: CASSQEAGENYNEQFF. CDR3 nucleotides: TGTGCCAGCAGCCAAGAGGCGGGAGAAAACTACAATGAGCAGTTCTTC.

J is TRBJ2-5 and V is TRBV11-2, with 8 bases that match TRBD2. Germline values: CDR1 SGHAT, CDR2 FQNNGV. The CDR3 has 16 residues. The junction had 13 bases not matched to a gene; V was cut back by 5 bases and J by 5 bases. The CDR3 region is CASSQEGSGAGETQYF. The CDR3 nucleotides read TGTGCCAGCAGCCAAGAAGGTAGCGGGGCGGGGGAGACCCAGTACTTC.

The chain has TRBV25-1 and TRBJ2-1; possibly TRBD1 or TRBD2 for D (5 bases each). Trimming pared 4 bases from V and 7 bases from J, leaving 20 bases between. Germline CDR1 is MGHDK and CDR2 is SYGVNS. This CDR3 comprises 16 residues. In DNA form, the CDR3 reads TGTGCCAGCAGTGTGGAAGTCGGGGCCTCGGGTAATGAGCAGTTCTTC. It yields the protein CASSVEVGASGNEQFF.

In the case of this clone: This sample includes further DNA sequences coding for the same CDR3. The chain couples TRBV7-2 to TRBJ1-1; D is ambiguous. CDR1 and CDR2 from the germline V gene are SGHTA and FQGNSA. Trimming took 2 bases from V and 1 from J, leaving 5 bases between them. CDR3 length: 13 residues. The CDR3 sequence is CASSLTGNTEAFF. DNA for the CDR3: TGTGCCAGCAGCTTAACGGGGAACACTGAAGCTTTCTTT.

The chain is built from TRBV5-1 and TRBJ2-1, with a weak D call TRBD2 (5 bases). CDR1 SGHRS and CDR2 YFSETQ come from the germline V gene. The CDR3 covers 14 residues. Between the trimmed V and J ends, which lost 0 bases and 4 bases, there was a span of 8 bases. CDR3 bases: TGCGCCAGCAGCTTGGATAGCGTGTACAATGAGCAGTTCTTC. Translation: CASSLDSVYNEQFF.

V gene TRBV18 combines with J gene TRBJ2-7, with D uncertain. Trimming pared 3 bases from V and 3 bases from J, leaving 12 bases between. The CDR3 consists of 14 residues. The germline V gene encodes CDR1 KGHSH and CDR2 LQKENI. The CDR3 DNA is TGTGCCAGCTCACCCCCGGACCAGGTCTACGAGCAGTACTTC. Translating gives CASSPPDQVYEQYF.

Only a few counts were recorded for this clone. The chain joins TRBV28 to TRBJ2-7; 9 nucleotides line up with TRBD1. V lost 5 bases to trimming and J lost 3 bases; unmatched junction nucleotides: 20. The germline CDR1 and CDR2 sequences are MDHEN and SYDVKM. The CDR3 contains 19 residues. DNA for the CDR3: TGTGCCAGCAGTCCATATACCGGGACAGGGCGAAGTGCCCTCTACGAGCAGTACTTC. Translated: CASSPYTGTGRSALYEQYF.

The chain carries TRBV28 and TRBJ1-5; 10 bases are shared with TRBD1. Per the germline V gene, CDR1 is MDHEN and CDR2 is SYDVKM. CDR3 length: 19 amino acids. V shed 5 bases and J 9 bases; nucleotides not matched to a gene: 22. CDR3 coding DNA: TGTGCCAGCAGTGATACATCCAACCGGGACAGGGGTCGAATTAGGCCCCAGCATTTT. Residues: CASSDTSNRDRGRIRPQHF.

V and J are TRBV10-2 and TRBJ2-3; D could derive from TRBD1 or TRBD2 (5 bases each). This CDR3 has 11 residues. Germline CDR1 and CDR2: WSHSY and SAAADI. V was trimmed by 8 bases and J by 11 bases, leaving 14 bases between them. The CDR3 DNA is TGCGCCAGCGGGACCGCCGGGATGCAGTATTTT. Protein product: CASGTAGMQYF.

This sequence joins TRBV21-1 and TRBJ2-5. TRBV21-1 is an annotated pseudogene. CDR3 length: 12 amino acids. Here the CDR3 reads CASSNRQETQYF. In DNA, the CDR3 is TGTGCCAGCAGCAATAGGCAAGAGACCCAGTACTTC.

About this clone: The sample holds other DNA sequences that translate to the same CDR3. The chain employs TRBV6-6 and TRBJ2-5; D assignment may be TRBD1 or TRBD2 (5 bases each). This CDR3 is 13 amino acids long. Germline lookup yields CDR1 MNHNY and CDR2 SVGAGI (reference sequence). The V and J ends lost 6 bases and 3 bases respectively, with 11 bases between them. CDR3 sequence (DNA): TGTGCCAGCAGCCGGGGACCAGAAGAGACCCAGTACTTC. Translation gives CASSRGPEETQYF.

V is TRBV27 and J is TRBJ1-1, with D possibly matching TRBD1 (5 bases). Trimming left V 2 bases short and J 4 bases short, with 14 bases between. The CDR3 runs 15 residues. Germline CDR1 is MNHEY and CDR2 is SMNVEV (reference sequence). The CDR3 is CASSLVSGGGTEAFF. The DNA of the CDR3 is TGTGCCAGCAGTTTAGTCTCGGGGGGGGGCACTGAAGCTTTCTTT.

This clone was observed a handful of times. The chain is built from TRBV27 and TRBJ2-6; D is undetermined. Germline-derived CDR1 and CDR2 are MNHEY and SMNVEV (reference sequence). V lost 3 bases, J lost 2 bases, and 8 bases lay in between. The CDR3 has 15 amino acids. The CDR3 bases are TGTGCCAGCAGTTTTTTATCCACTGGGGCCAACGTCCTGACTTTC. Its translation: CASSFLSTGANVLTF.

V and J are TRBV11-2 and TRBJ1-4; maybe TRBD1 (5 bases). The CDR3 totals 15 residues. Germline loops: CDR1 SGHAT, CDR2 FQNNGV. V lost 6 bases and J 5 bases, leaving 16 bases between the germline ends. DNA of the CDR3: TGTGCCAGCAGACGAGTAGGGGACTTGAATGAAAAACTGTTTTTT. Protein product: CASRRVGDLNEKLFF.

This rearrangement joins TRBV19 to TRBJ1-3; a weak D match, TRBD1 (6 bases). Trimming took off 7 bases at V and 4 bases at J, with 17 bases between the two ends. Germline values: CDR1 LNHDA, CDR2 SQIVND (reference sequence). CDR3 length: 15 amino acids. In nucleotides, the CDR3 is TGTGCCAGTATACAGGGCGGACGCTCCGGAAACACCATATATTTT. It translates to CASIQGGRSGNTIYF.

The V call is TRBV7-8, the J call TRBJ2-2; tentatively, D is TRBD2 (5 bases). The germline CDR1 and CDR2 sequences are SGHVS and FQNEAQ. CDR3 length: 14 residues. V lost 3 bases to trimming and J lost 2 bases, with 7 bases between them. The CDR3 region has the DNA TGTGCCAGCAGCTTGGACTTCAACACCGGGGAGCTGTTTTTT. It encodes CASSLDFNTGELFF.